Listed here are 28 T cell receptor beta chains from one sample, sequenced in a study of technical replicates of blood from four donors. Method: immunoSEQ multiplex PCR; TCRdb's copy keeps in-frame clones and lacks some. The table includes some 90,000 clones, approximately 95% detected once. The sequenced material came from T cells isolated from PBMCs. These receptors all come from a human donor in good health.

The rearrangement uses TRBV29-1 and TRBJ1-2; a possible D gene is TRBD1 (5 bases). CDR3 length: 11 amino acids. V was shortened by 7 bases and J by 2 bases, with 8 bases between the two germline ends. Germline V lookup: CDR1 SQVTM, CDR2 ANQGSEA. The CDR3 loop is CSAPGNYGYTF. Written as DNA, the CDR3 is TGCAGCGCCCCAGGGAACTATGGCTACACCTTC.

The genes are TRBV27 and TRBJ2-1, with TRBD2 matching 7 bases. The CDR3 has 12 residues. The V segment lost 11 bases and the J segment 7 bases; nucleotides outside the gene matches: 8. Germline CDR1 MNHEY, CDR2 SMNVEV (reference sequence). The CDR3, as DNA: TGTGCCGCCGGGGTGCGGGGGAATGAGCAGTTCTTC. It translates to CAAGVRGNEQFF.

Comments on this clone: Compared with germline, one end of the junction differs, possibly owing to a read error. CDR3 sequence reads: CASSLTFSGANVLTF. The CDR3 DNA is TGTGCCAGCAGCCTAACCTTCTCTGGGGCCAACGTCCTGACTTTC. The rearrangement links TRBV7-3 to TRBJ2-6, with D uncertain. CDR1 and CDR2 from the germline V gene are SGHTA and FQGTGA. The CDR3 sequence is 15 residues long.

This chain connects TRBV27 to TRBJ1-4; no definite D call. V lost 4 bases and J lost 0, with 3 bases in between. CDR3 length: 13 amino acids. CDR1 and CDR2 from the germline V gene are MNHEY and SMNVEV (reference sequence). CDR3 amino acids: CASSYTTNEKLFF. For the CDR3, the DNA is TGTGCCAGCAGTTATACAACTAATGAAAAACTGTTTTTT.

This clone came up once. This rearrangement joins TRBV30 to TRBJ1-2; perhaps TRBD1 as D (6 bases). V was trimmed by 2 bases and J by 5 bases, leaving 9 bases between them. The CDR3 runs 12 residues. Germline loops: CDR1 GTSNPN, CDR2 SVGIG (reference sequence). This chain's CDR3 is CAWSTGRYGYTF. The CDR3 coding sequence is TGTGCCTGGAGTACAGGGAGATATGGCTACACCTTC.

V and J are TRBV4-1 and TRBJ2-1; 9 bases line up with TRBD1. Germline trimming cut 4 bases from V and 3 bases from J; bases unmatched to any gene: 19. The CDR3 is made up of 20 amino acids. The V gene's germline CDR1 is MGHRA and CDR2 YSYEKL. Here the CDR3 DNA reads TGCGCCAGCAGCCTCCGCTCAACAGGGGGCAGGACGGGGAGCTACAATGAGCAGTTCTTC. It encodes CASSLRSTGGRTGSYNEQFF.

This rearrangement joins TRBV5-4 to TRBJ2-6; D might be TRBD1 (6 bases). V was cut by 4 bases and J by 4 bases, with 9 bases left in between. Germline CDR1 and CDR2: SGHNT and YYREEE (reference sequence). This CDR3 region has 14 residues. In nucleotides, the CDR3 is TGTGCCAGCAGCAACAGGGCAGGGGCCAACGTCCTGACTTTC. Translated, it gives CASSNRAGANVLTF. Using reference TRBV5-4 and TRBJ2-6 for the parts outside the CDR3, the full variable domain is ETGVTQSPTHLIKTRGQQVTLRCSSQSGHNTVSWYQQALGQGPQFIFQYYREEENGRGNFPPRFSGLQFPNYSSELNVNALELDDSALYLCASSNRAGANVLTFGAGSRLTVL.

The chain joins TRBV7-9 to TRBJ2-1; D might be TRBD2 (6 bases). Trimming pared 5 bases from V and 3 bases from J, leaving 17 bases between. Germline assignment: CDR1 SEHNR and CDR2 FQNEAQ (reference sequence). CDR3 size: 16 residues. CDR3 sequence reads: CASSAWSAGSYNEQFF. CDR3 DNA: TGTGCCAGCAGCGCCTGGTCCGCGGGAAGCTACAATGAGCAGTTCTTC.

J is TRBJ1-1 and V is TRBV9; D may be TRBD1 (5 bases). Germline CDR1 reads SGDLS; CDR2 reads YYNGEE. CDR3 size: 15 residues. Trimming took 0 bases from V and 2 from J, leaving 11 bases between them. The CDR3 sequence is CASSVGDSANTEAFF. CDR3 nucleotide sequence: TGTGCCAGCAGCGTAGGCGACAGTGCAAACACTGAAGCTTTCTTT.

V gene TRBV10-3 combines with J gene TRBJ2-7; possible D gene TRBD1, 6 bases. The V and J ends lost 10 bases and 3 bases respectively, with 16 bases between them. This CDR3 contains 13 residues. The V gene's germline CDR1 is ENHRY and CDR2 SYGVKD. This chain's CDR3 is CATRQALGYEQYF. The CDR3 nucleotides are TGTGCCACAAGACAGGCTTTAGGCTACGAGCAGTACTTC.

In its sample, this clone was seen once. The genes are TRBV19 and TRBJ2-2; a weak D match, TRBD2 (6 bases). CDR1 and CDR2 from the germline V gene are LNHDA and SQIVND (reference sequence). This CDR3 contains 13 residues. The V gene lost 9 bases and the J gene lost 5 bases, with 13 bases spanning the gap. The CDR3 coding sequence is TGTGCCAGCGCGGGACCTCTTACCGGGGAGCTGTTTTTT. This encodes CASAGPLTGELFF.

As DNA, the CDR3 is TGTGCCAGCAACCGACTAGCGGGAGACTATGAGCAGTTCTTC. Translating gives CASNRLAGDYEQFF. The V and J genes are TRBV7-2 and TRBJ2-1; TRBD2 agrees at 12 bases. CDR1 is SGHTA and CDR2 is FQGNSA in the germline V gene. V was clipped by 7 bases and J by 8 bases; unmatched bases: 6. The CDR3 runs 14 residues.

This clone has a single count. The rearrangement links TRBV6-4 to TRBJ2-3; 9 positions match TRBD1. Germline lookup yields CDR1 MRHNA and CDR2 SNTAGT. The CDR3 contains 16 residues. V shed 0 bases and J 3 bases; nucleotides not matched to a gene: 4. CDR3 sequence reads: CASSDSLQGATDTQYF. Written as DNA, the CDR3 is TGTGCCAGCAGTGACTCATTACAGGGGGCAACAGATACGCAGTATTTT.

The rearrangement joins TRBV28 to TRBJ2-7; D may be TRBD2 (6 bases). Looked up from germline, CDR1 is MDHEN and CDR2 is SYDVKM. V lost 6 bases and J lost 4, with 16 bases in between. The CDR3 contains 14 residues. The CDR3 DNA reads TGTGCCAGCAGCCTCCCCCGGGAGATATACGAGCAGTACTTC. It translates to CASSLPREIYEQYF.

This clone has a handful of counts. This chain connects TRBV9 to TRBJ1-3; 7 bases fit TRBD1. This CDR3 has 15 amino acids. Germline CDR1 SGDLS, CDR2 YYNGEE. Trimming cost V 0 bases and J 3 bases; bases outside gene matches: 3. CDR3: CASSVDRGGGNTIYF. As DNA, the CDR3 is TGTGCCAGCAGCGTAGACAGGGGAGGTGGAAACACCATATATTTT. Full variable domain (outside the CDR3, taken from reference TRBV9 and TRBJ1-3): DSGVTQTPKHLITATGQRVTLRCSPRSGDLSVYWYQQSLDQGLQFLIQYYNGEERAKGNILERFSAQQFPDLHSELNLSSLELGDSALYFCASSVDRGGGNTIYFGEGSWLTVV.

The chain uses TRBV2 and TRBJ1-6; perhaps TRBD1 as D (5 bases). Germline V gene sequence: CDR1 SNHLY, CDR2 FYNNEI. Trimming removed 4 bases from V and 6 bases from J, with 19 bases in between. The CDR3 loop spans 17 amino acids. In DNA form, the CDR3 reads TGTGCCAGCAGTGTTTTAACTTCGACAGCCCTTAATTCACCCCTCCACTTT. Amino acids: CASSVLTSTALNSPLHF.

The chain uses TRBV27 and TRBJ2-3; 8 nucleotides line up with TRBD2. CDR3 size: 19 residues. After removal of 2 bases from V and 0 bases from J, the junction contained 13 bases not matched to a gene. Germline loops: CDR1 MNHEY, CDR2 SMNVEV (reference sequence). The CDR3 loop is CASSLGPSGVAGSTDTQYF. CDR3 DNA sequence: TGTGCCAGCAGTTTAGGCCCCTCGGGGGTAGCGGGGAGCACAGATACGCAGTATTTT.

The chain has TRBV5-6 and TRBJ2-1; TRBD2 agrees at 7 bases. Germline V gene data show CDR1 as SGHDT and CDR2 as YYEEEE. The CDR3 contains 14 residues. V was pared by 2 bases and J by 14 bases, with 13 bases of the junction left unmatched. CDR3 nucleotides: TGTGCCAGCAGCTTAGGACTAGACGTCCATCAGGAGTTCTTC. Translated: CASSLGLDVHQEFF.

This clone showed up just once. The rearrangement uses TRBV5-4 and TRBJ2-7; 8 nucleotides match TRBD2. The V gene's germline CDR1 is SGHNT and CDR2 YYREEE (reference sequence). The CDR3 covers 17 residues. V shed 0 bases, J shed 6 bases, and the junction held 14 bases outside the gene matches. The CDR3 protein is CASSLGRPGGGMGEQYF. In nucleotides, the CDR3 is TGTGCCAGCAGCTTGGGTAGGCCGGGAGGGGGGATGGGCGAGCAGTACTTC.

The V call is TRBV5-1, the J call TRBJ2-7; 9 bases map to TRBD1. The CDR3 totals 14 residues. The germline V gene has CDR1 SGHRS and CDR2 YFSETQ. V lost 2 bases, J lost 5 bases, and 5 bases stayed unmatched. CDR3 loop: CASSFQDRGNEQYF. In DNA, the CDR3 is TGCGCCAGCAGCTTCCAGGACAGGGGCAACGAGCAGTACTTC.

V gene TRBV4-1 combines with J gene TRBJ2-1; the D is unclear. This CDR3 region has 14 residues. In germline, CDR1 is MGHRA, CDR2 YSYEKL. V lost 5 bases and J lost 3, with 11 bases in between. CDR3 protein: CASSKAVLYNEQFF. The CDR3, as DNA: TGCGCCAGCAGCAAGGCGGTCCTCTACAATGAGCAGTTCTTC.

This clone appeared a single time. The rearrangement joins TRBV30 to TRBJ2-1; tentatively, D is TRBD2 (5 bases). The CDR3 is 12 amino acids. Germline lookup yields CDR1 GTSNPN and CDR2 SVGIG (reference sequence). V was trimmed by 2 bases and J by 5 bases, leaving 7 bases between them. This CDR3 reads CAWSWGDNEQFF. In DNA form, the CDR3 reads TGTGCCTGGAGTTGGGGAGACAATGAGCAGTTCTTC.

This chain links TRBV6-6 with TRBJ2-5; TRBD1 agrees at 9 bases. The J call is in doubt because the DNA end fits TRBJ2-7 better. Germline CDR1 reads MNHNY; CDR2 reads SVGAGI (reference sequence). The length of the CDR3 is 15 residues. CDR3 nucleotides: TGTGCCAGCAGTTACTCGACAGGGGGAGTTTACGAGCAGTACTTC. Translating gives CASSYSTGGVYEQYF.

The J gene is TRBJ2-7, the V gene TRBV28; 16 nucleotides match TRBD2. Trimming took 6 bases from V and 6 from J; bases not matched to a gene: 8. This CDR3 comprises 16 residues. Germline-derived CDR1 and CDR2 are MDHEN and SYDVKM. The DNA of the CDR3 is TGTGCCAGCAGGGGACTAGCGGGAGGGCCCCCCCCCGAGCAGTACTTC. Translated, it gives CASRGLAGGPPPEQYF.

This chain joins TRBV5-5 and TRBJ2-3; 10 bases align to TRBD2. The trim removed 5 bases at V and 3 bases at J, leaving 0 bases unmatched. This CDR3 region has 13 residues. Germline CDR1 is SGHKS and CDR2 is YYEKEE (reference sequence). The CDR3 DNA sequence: TGTGCCAGCAGGACTAGCGGGACAGATACGCAGTATTTT. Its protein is CASRTSGTDTQYF.

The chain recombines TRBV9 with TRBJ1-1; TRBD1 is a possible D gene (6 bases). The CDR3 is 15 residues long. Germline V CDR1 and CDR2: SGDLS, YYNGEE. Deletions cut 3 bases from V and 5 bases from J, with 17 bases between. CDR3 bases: TGTGCCAGCAGCGACAGTGCAGGGGCGAGAACTGAAGCTTTCTTT. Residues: CASSDSAGARTEAFF.

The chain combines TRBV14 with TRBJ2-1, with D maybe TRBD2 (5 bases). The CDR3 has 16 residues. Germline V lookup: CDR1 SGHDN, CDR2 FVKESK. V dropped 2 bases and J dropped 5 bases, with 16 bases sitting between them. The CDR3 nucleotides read TGTGCCAGCAGCCAATGGGAGATTGGACGGGACAATGAGCAGTTCTTC. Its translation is CASSQWEIGRDNEQFF.

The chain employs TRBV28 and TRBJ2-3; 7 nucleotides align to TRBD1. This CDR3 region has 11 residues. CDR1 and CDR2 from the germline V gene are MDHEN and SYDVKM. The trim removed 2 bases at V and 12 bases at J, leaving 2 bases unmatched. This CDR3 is CASSLRDRQYF. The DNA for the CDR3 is TGTGCCAGCAGTTTACGGGACAGACAGTATTTT.